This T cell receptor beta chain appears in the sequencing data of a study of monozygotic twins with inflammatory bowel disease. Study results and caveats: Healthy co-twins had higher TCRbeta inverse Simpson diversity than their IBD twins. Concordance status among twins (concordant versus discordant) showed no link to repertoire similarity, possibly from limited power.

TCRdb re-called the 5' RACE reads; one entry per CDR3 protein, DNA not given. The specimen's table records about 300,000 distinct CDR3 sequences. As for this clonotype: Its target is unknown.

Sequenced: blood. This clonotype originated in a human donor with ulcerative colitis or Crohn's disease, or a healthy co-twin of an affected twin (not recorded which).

CDR3 protein: CASSLGASTYEQYF. This chain links TRBV13 with TRBJ2-7. This CDR3 has 14 residues. CDR1 and CDR2 from the germline V gene are PRHDT and FYEKMQ (reference sequence).